A single sample is the source of the 23 T cell receptor beta chains below, sequenced in a study of T cell clonality in common variable immunodeficiency. Method: immunoSEQ multiplex PCR; TCRdb's copy keeps in-frame clones and lacks some. The sample offers about 35,000 clones and no singletons, the top ten holding roughly a tenth. Source material: peripheral blood mononuclear cells. These receptors were obtained from a person between 18 and 75 years old in good health.

This clone was observed many times. With the read ending 3 residues before the CDR3 end, the germline J gene is used to fill in that end. The chain is built from TRBV20-1 and TRBJ2-3; 9 positions agree with TRBD2. Germline trimming cut 3 bases from V and 6 bases from J; bases unmatched to any gene: 7. Germline V gene sequence: CDR1 DFQATT, CDR2 SNEGSKA (reference sequence). This CDR3 has 14 residues. The sequenced CDR3 bases are TGCAGTGCTAGGGACCCCACTAGCGGGGATACG. Its translation is CSARDPTSGDT. The CDR3 reads in full as CSARDPTSGDTQYF.

This clone came up many times. Read sequence stops 3 residues before the CDR3 end, and the germline J gene provides the missing end. The chain has TRBV28 and TRBJ2-7; 7 nucleotides agree with TRBD2. CDR3 length: 12 amino acids. The V gene's germline CDR1 is MDHEN and CDR2 SYDVKM. The junction had 6 bases not matched to a gene; V was cut back by 7 bases and J by 6 bases. Partial CDR3 DNA: TGTGCCAGCAATGGCGGGAGTCTCGAG. It is translated as CASNGGSLE. The whole CDR3 protein reads CASNGGSLEQYF.

This clone has at least ten counts. With the read ending 3 residues before the CDR3 end, the germline J gene is used to fill in that end. V is TRBV7-3 and J is TRBJ2-7, with TRBD1 identical over 9 bases. Per the germline V gene, CDR1 is SGHTA and CDR2 is FQGTGA. The ends lost 6 bases at V and 5 bases at J; junction bases unmatched: 11. CDR3 size: 15 residues. CDR3: CASSKGGQGNDEQYF. The CDR3 bases that were read are TGTGCCAGCAGTAAGGGGGGACAGGGCAACGACGAG.

This clone was detected a few times. The read halts 3 residues ahead of the CDR3 end, with the missing end drawn from the germline J gene. The V call is TRBV5-8, the J call TRBJ1-6; no reliable D call. The germline V and J ends were trimmed by 4 bases and 7 bases, with 6 bases remaining between them. Germline V gene lookup returns CDR1 SGHTS and CDR2 YDEGEE. This CDR3 has 12 amino acids. Partial CDR3 DNA: TGTGCCAGCAGCCCGACAAATTCACCC. Translated, it gives CASSPTNSP. The full CDR3 sequence reads CASSPTNSPLHF. The whole variable domain, filled in from reference TRBV5-8 and TRBJ1-6, reads EAGVTQSPTHLIKTRGQQATLRCSPISGHTSVYWYQQALGLGLQFLLWYDEGEERNRGNFPPRFSGRQFPNYSSELNVNALELEDSALYLCASSPTNSPLHFGNGTRLTVT.

Many counts were recorded for this clone. The CDR3 end falls 3 residues outside the read, so it is completed with the germline J gene. The chain links TRBV18 to TRBJ2-5, with D unresolved. The CDR3 consists of 15 residues. Germline V gives CDR1 KGHSH, CDR2 LQKENI. V was trimmed by 2 bases and J by 5 bases, leaving 15 bases between them. The sequenced CDR3 bases are TGTGCCAGCTCACCAGAACAGCCAAGCCCCGAGACC. Its translation: CASSPEQPSPET. The full-length CDR3 reads as CASSPEQPSPETQYF.

This clone was seen only a few times. From the germline J gene comes the end of the CDR3, since the read stops 3 residues before it. The rearrangement uses TRBV11-2 and TRBJ2-2; possibly TRBD2 for D (5 bases). Germline loops: CDR1 SGHAT, CDR2 FQNNGV. Deletions cut 2 bases from V and 5 bases from J, with 12 bases between. This CDR3 region has 15 residues. The CDR3: CASSLNPSRTGELFF. The sequenced CDR3 bases are TGTGCCAGCAGCTTAAATCCTAGCCGTACCGGGGAG. The whole variable domain, remainder taken from reference TRBV11-2 and TRBJ2-2, is EAGVAQSPRYKIIEKRQSVAFWCNPISGHATLYWYQQILGQGPKLLIQFQNNGVVDDSQLPKDRFSAERLKGVDSTLKIQPAKLEDSAVYLCASSLNPSRTGELFFGEGSRLTVL.

This clone was detected many times. Read data end 3 residues before the CDR3 end; the end is taken from the germline J gene. V is TRBV10-3 and J is TRBJ1-2; D is possibly TRBD1 (5 bases). V was cut by 4 bases and J by 5 bases, with 8 bases left in between. The CDR3 is made up of 12 amino acids. Germline CDR1 and CDR2: ENHRY and SYGVKD. The CDR3 bases that were read are TGTGCCATCAGTGGGGGCCTGTATGGC. Its protein is CAISGGLYG. In full, the CDR3 is CAISGGLYGYTF.

This clone was counted ten times or more. The read gets to within 3 residues of the CDR3 end, and the germline J gene fills in the rest. V gene TRBV2 combines with J gene TRBJ1-2; D uncertain. The germline CDR1 and CDR2 sequences are SNHLY and FYNNEI. The CDR3 contains 14 residues. The sequenced part of the CDR3 DNA is TGTGCCAGCAGGACATCCGCCCTGAGTCGTAGC. Its protein product is CASRTSALSRS. The CDR3, in full, reads CASRTSALSRSYTF.

This clone was counted at least ten times. The CDR3 end falls 3 residues outside the read, so it is completed with the germline J gene. This chain connects TRBV18 to TRBJ2-7, with 8 bases matching TRBD2. This CDR3 contains 15 residues. Losses at the gene ends were 0 bases for V and 3 bases for J; bases not matched to a gene: 4. Germline loops: CDR1 KGHSH, CDR2 LQKENI. This CDR3 reads CASSPPGLDRYEQYF. CDR3 bases read: TGTGCCAGCTCACCACCGGGACTAGACCGCTACGAG.

In this sample, this clone turned up many times. The read gets to within 3 residues of the CDR3 end, and the germline J gene fills in the rest. V is TRBV20-1 and J is TRBJ2-1; the D gene is possibly TRBD2 (7 bases). V was clipped by 3 bases and J by 9 bases, with 21 bases between them. The CDR3 runs 15 residues. Germline V gene lookup returns CDR1 DFQATT and CDR2 SNEGSKA (reference sequence). The chain's CDR3 is CSARFRGRAVGEQFF. Incomplete CDR3 DNA: TGCAGTGCTAGGTTTAGGGGGAGGGCCGTGGGTGAG.

This clone was detected ten times or more. Read data end 3 residues before the CDR3 end; the end is taken from the germline J gene. The genes are TRBV2 and TRBJ2-2; D not resolved. The CDR3 sequence is 12 residues long. Trimming stripped 4 bases from V and 6 bases from J, with 6 bases between. Per germline, CDR1 SNHLY and CDR2 FYNNEI. The sequenced part of the CDR3 DNA is TGTGCCAGCAGTGTGCAGGCCGGGGAG. It yields the protein CASSVQAGE. The full CDR3 sequence reads CASSVQAGELFF.

This clone occurred many times. The read ends 3 residues before the CDR3 terminus; that terminus is restored from the germline J gene. The chain couples TRBV7-9 to TRBJ1-6, with D unresolved. Per the germline V gene, CDR1 is SEHNR and CDR2 is FQNEAQ (reference sequence). With 5 bases removed from V and 7 bases from J, the gap between germline ends came to 6 bases. The CDR3 loop spans 12 amino acids. The CDR3 loop is CASSDGNSPLHF. Incomplete CDR3 DNA: TGTGCCAGCAGCGACGGGAATTCACCC.

This clone appeared a few times. The missing CDR3 end, 3 residues past where the read stops, is filled in from the germline J gene. The chain couples TRBV18 to TRBJ2-1, with TRBD1 matching over 7 bases. CDR1 is KGHSH, CDR2 LQKENI, per germline. The CDR3 spans 17 residues. With 3 bases clipped from V and 0 bases from J, the junction kept 8 bases outside the gene matches. The sequenced CDR3 bases are TGTGCCAGCTCACCTTTGGACAGGCCGAGCTCCTACAATGAG. Residues: CASSPLDRPSSYNE. The CDR3, in full, reads CASSPLDRPSSYNEQFF.

This clone was found many times. The read is 3 residues too short to cover the CDR3 end, so that end is filled in from the germline J gene. This chain uses TRBV14 with TRBJ2-2; 7 nucleotides align to TRBD1. V lost 4 bases to trimming and J lost 6 bases; unmatched junction nucleotides: 8. CDR1 SGHDN and CDR2 FVKESK come from the germline V gene. The CDR3 is 15 residues long. CDR3 DNA (partial): TGTGCCAGCAGCCTACAGGGGACGAGGGCCGGGGAG. Its translation is CASSLQGTRAGE. From start to end, the CDR3 is CASSLQGTRAGELFF.

This clone has only a few counts. With the read ending 3 residues before the CDR3 end, the germline J gene is used to fill in that end. V gene TRBV2 combines with J gene TRBJ1-1, with D hard to call. V lost 6 bases, J lost 4 bases, and 9 bases lay in between. This CDR3 has 12 residues. Germline V gene sequence: CDR1 SNHLY, CDR2 FYNNEI. This CDR3 reads CASSYGGTEAFF. The CDR3 DNA, read in part, is TGTGCCAGCAGCTATGGTGGCACTGAA.

This clone was counted between two and nine times. The CDR3 goes on 3 residues after the read ends, and that part is filled in from the germline J gene. The chain joins TRBV5-1 to TRBJ2-3, with 11 positions matching TRBD2. The V gene end was trimmed by 4 bases and the J gene end by 3 bases; junction bases not matched to a gene: 4. CDR1 and CDR2 from the germline V gene are SGHRS and YFSETQ. CDR3 length equals 15 residues. The CDR3 reads CASSLVAGGTDTQYF. Incomplete CDR3 DNA: TGCGCCAGCAGCCTAGTAGCGGGAGGGACAGATACG. Full variable domain (outside the CDR3, taken from reference TRBV5-1 and TRBJ2-3): KAGVTQTPRYLIKTRGQQVTLSCSPISGHRSVSWYQQTPGQGLQFLFEYFSETQRNKGNFPGRFSGRQFSNSRSEMNVSTLELGDSALYLCASSLVAGGTDTQYFGPGTRLTVL.

This clone was seen many times. The read terminates 3 residues before the CDR3 end, so the remaining end is supplied by the germline J gene. V gene TRBV30 combines with J gene TRBJ2-2, with D unresolved. Germline lookup yields CDR1 GTSNPN and CDR2 SVGIG (reference sequence). The CDR3 is made up of 11 amino acids. The CDR3 bases that were read are TGTGCCGCAGGTCGGAATGAAAAG. Translated, it gives CAAGRNEK. The whole CDR3 protein reads CAAGRNEKLFF.

This clone was found a few times. The junction shows a germline mismatch at one end, possibly a read error. From the germline J gene comes the end of the CDR3, since the read stops 3 residues before it. V usage is TRBV19 and J usage is TRBJ2-3; 7 bases map to TRBD2. CDR3 length: 18 residues. The germline V gene has CDR1 LNHDA and CDR2 SQIVND (reference sequence). CDR3 protein: CASSSGPGTTEGYQPQYF. CDR3 DNA (partial): TGTGCCAGCAGTAGTGGGCCGGGGACTACCGAGGGGTATCAGCCG. Filled out from reference TRBV19 and TRBJ2-3, the complete variable domain reads DGGITQSPKYLFRKEGQNVTLSCEQNLNHDAMYWYRQDPGQGLRLIYYSQIVNDFQKGDIAEGYSVSREKKESFPLTVTSAQKNPTAFYLCASSSGPGTTEGYQPQYFGPGTRLTVL.

Notes on this clone: A read error is possible here, since a much larger clone lies one base away. The read ends 3 residues early relative to the CDR3; the germline J gene fills the gap. This chain connects TRBV30 to TRBJ1-4; D is possibly TRBD1 (6 bases). The germline V gene has CDR1 GTSNPN and CDR2 SVGIG (reference sequence). The CDR3 runs 16 residues. The CDR3: CAGTRGYGSGANVLFF. The sequenced part of the CDR3 DNA is TGTGCGGGCACCAGGGGTTACGGCTCTGGGGCCAACGTA. Based on the CDR3 plus reference TRBV30 and TRBJ1-4, the full variable domain is SQTIHQWPATLVQPVGSPLSLECTVEGTSNPNLYWYRQAAGRGLQLLFYSVGIGQISSEVPQNLSASRPQDRQFILSSKKLLLSDSGFYLCAGTRGYGSGANVLFFGSGTQLSVL.

This clone was observed at least ten times. The sequence runs out 3 residues before the end of the CDR3; the remainder is reconstructed from the germline J gene. V and J are TRBV20-1 and TRBJ2-7, with D hard to call. Germline CDR1 and CDR2: DFQATT and SNEGSKA (reference sequence). The CDR3 runs to 15 residues. The ends were cut back, 6 bases at V and 3 bases at J, with 21 bases in the middle. Partial CDR3 DNA: TGCAGTGCCGCAAGGCCAGGAACTGTCCGCTACGAG. It yields the protein CSAARPGTVRYE. The whole CDR3 sequence is CSAARPGTVRYEQYF.

Many counts were recorded for this clone. The read ends 3 residues before the CDR3 terminus; that terminus is restored from the germline J gene. V gene TRBV14 combines with J gene TRBJ1-6, with D tentatively TRBD1 (5 bases). CDR3 size: 13 residues. V dropped 3 bases and J dropped 9 bases, with 9 bases sitting between them. Germline-derived CDR1 and CDR2 are SGHDN and FVKESK. The CDR3: CASSQGGISPLHF. The CDR3 bases that were read are TGTGCCAGCAGCCAGGGGGGGATTTCACCC.

This clone was found many times. The read ends 3 residues shy of where the CDR3 ends; the end is completed using the germline J gene. The V gene is TRBV18, the J gene TRBJ2-7; TRBD2 might be the D (5 bases). This CDR3 is built from 15 residues. The V gene lost 2 bases and the J gene lost 0 bases, with 11 bases spanning the gap. Germline-derived CDR1 and CDR2 are KGHSH and LQKENI. The DNA read from the CDR3 is TGTGCCAGCTCACCAAGGTCGAGGGCCTCCTACGAG. It encodes CASSPRSRASYE. From start to end, the CDR3 is CASSPRSRASYEQYF.

The table lists this clone with many counts. The CDR3 extends 3 residues past the end of the read, so its final part is completed from the germline J gene. The chain joins TRBV20-1 to TRBJ2-3, with TRBD1 matching over 7 bases. The V and J ends lost 5 bases and 4 bases, in that order; junction bases with no gene match: 9. CDR3 size: 14 residues. The V gene's germline CDR1 is DFQATT and CDR2 SNEGSKA (reference sequence). The CDR3 DNA, read in part, is TGCAGTGCTCTTATGAGTCAGGGGGCAGATACG. The encoded protein is CSALMSQGADT. The complete CDR3 protein is CSALMSQGADTQYF.